A single sample is the source of the 5 T cell receptor beta chains below, sequenced in a study of Ad26.COV2.S vaccination and SARS-CoV-2 variants. Treatment defined: some 20 received Ad26.COV2.S at low or high dose, single or two shots; roughly five received placebo; per-sample allocation not given. Specimen acquisition occurred on day 63 following the initial vaccine or placebo injection. Profiled with immunoSEQ multiplex PCR; TCRdb holds only in-frame clones, not every one. This table has 300,000 to 400,000 clones, around 88% appearing once. Here the sequenced sample was peripheral blood, taken in a trial of Ad26.COV2.S vaccine versus placebo. The receptor set was obtained from a person aged 18-65 years who received the Ad26.COV2.S COVID-19 vaccine or a placebo.

The rearrangement uses TRBV9 and TRBJ2-1; weak D call: TRBD2 (7 bases). Germline assignment: CDR1 SGDLS and CDR2 YYNGEE. The ends were cut back, 0 bases at V and 8 bases at J, with 18 bases in the middle. The CDR3 sequence is 16 residues long. Here the CDR3 DNA reads TGTGCCAGCAGCGTAGCTCCCAGGGGAGGGATCTATGAGCAGTTCTTC. Translation: CASSVAPRGGIYEQFF.

V is TRBV21-1 and J is TRBJ2-7. TRBV21-1 represents a pseudogene. The CDR3 has 14 amino acids. The CDR3 spells CASSKGRPEDQGCF. CDR3 coding DNA: TGTGCCAGCAGCAAAGGGCGACCGGAGGACCAGGGATGTTTC.

This chain joins TRBV6-5 and TRBJ2-7; 9 bases map to TRBD1. Per the germline V gene, CDR1 is MNHEY and CDR2 is SVGAGI. The CDR3 runs 14 residues. After removal of 5 bases from V and 4 bases from J, the junction contained 6 bases not matched to a gene. CDR3 DNA: TGTGCCAGCAGTCCCGGGACAGGGAAATACGAGCAGTACTTC. It is translated as CASSPGTGKYEQYF.

This sequence joins TRBV28 and TRBJ2-6; D uncertain. The germline V and J ends were trimmed by 7 bases and 2 bases, with 18 bases remaining between them. This CDR3 spans 17 amino acids. The germline CDR1 and CDR2 sequences are MDHEN and SYDVKM. The CDR3 DNA follows: TGTGCCAGCAACCCCGAGTCGGGTCCCCCTGGGGCCAACGTCCTGACTTTC. Protein product: CASNPESGPPGANVLTF.

The V call is TRBV9, the J call TRBJ2-5, with D hard to call. CDR3 size: 13 residues. Germline CDR1 is SGDLS and CDR2 is YYNGEE. The ends were cut back, 0 bases at V and 5 bases at J, with 8 bases in the middle. DNA for the CDR3: TGTGCCAGCAGCGTAGCTCCCTCGGAGACCCAGTACTTC. This sequence encodes CASSVAPSETQYF.